Following are 30 T cell receptor beta chains from one sample sequenced in a study of cytomegalovirus exposure and HLA in healthy donors. PCR was performed using 60 Vbeta and 13 Jbeta primers. TCRdb's copy holds only in-frame clones and misses some; the assay was immunoSEQ multiplex PCR. This sample carries around 120,000 clones, less than 20% of them seen once, and the ten largest clones take over 1.5%. Sequencing was performed on PBMCs. These receptors originate from a woman between 18 and 30 years old in good health and CMV-seronegative.

The chain recombines TRBV5-1 with TRBJ1-2; D unresolved. CDR1 is SGHRS, CDR2 YFSETQ, per germline. The CDR3 consists of 14 residues. The V end was cut by 0 bases, the J end by 5 bases, with 11 bases between. This CDR3 reads CASSLAPEDYGYTF. CDR3 nucleotides: TGCGCCAGCAGCTTGGCCCCGGAGGATTATGGCTACACCTTC.

This chain uses TRBV4-3 with TRBJ2-7, with 8 bases that match TRBD1. The germline V gene encodes CDR1 LGHNA and CDR2 YSLEER. There are 16 residues in the CDR3. V shed 0 bases, J shed 7 bases, and the junction held 11 bases outside the gene matches. This CDR3 is CASSQDETGGFYEQYF. Written as DNA, the CDR3 is TGCGCCAGCAGCCAAGATGAAACAGGGGGTTTTTATGAGCAGTACTTC.

This clone was observed a few times. The J gene is TRBJ1-1, the V gene TRBV5-1; 8 bases agree with TRBD1. CDR3 length equals 15 residues. V dropped 2 bases and J dropped 0; count of bases not matched to a gene: 3. Germline loops: CDR1 SGHRS, CDR2 YFSETQ. The CDR3 reads CASSLTGGLNTEAFF. The CDR3 bases are TGCGCCAGCAGCTTAACAGGGGGTTTGAACACTGAAGCTTTCTTT.

CDR3 residues: CASSRGTARREKLFF. The DNA of the CDR3 is TGCGCCAGCAGCCGAGGGACTGCTCGGAGAGAAAAACTGTTTTTT. This rearrangement joins TRBV5-1 to TRBJ1-4; the D gene is possibly TRBD1 (5 bases). The V and J ends lost 4 bases and 8 bases respectively, with 18 bases between them. The CDR3 runs 15 residues. Looked up from germline, CDR1 is SGHRS and CDR2 is YFSETQ. The full variable domain, with the rest looked up from reference TRBV5-1 and TRBJ1-4, is KAGVTQTPRYLIKTRGQQVTLSCSPISGHRSVSWYQQTPGQGLQFLFEYFSETQRNKGNFPGRFSGRQFSNSRSEMNVSTLELGDSALYLCASSRGTARREKLFFGSGTQLSVL.

In this sample, this clone turned up a few times. This rearrangement joins TRBV4-1 to TRBJ2-4; 8 nucleotides agree with TRBD1. J gave up 5 bases and V 3 bases, and 0 bases lay outside the gene matches. Germline assignment: CDR1 MGHRA and CDR2 YSYEKL. There are 13 residues in the CDR3. The CDR3 bases are TGCGCCAGCAGCCAGGGACAGGAAAACATTCAGTACTTC. It translates to CASSQGQENIQYF.

This clone was counted a few times. The chain is built from TRBV7-7 and TRBJ2-7; 9 nucleotides align to TRBD1. There are 14 residues in the CDR3. Germline V CDR1 and CDR2: SSHAT, FNYEAQ (reference sequence). The trim removed 4 bases at V and 1 base at J, leaving 2 bases unmatched. CDR3 bases: TGTGCCAGCAGCTCCGGGACAGGGTCCTACGAGCAGTACTTC. It encodes CASSSGTGSYEQYF.

The rearrangement joins TRBV30 to TRBJ1-5; 8 bases are shared with TRBD1. V lost 5 bases to trimming and J lost 7 bases; unmatched junction nucleotides: 13. There are 15 residues in the CDR3. Germline loops: CDR1 GTSNPN, CDR2 SVGIG (reference sequence). CDR3 coding DNA: TGTGCCTGGGGAGTGGGCGGACAGGGCGTCCAGCCCCAGCATTTT. Its translation: CAWGVGGQGVQPQHF.

The genes are TRBV27 and TRBJ1-1; 7 nucleotides align to TRBD1. V lost 4 bases, J lost 4 bases, and 9 bases stayed unmatched. The CDR3 totals 15 residues. Germline V gene data show CDR1 as MNHEY and CDR2 as SMNVEV (reference sequence). The DNA of the CDR3 is TGTGCCAGCAGTTCGAGGGGGCCCGCGGGCACTGAAGCTTTCTTT. It encodes CASSSRGPAGTEAFF.

The table lists this clone with a few counts. V usage is TRBV7-2 and J usage is TRBJ2-3, with TRBD2 matching 7 bases. The length of the CDR3 is 14 residues. V dropped 4 bases and J dropped 3; count of bases not matched to a gene: 4. The germline CDR1 and CDR2 sequences are SGHTA and FQGNSA. CDR3 DNA: TGTGCCAGCAGCTCCCCCGGGGGGACAGATACGCAGTATTTT. Translation: CASSSPGGTDTQYF. The entire variable domain, with the rest obtained from reference TRBV7-2 and TRBJ2-3, is as follows: GAGVSQSPSNKVTEKGKDVELRCDPISGHTALYWYRQSLGQGLEFLIYFQGNSAPDKSGLPSDRFSAERTGGSVSTLTIQRTQQEDSAVYLCASSSPGGTDTQYFGPGTRLTVL.

This clone has a handful of counts. The chain links TRBV5-1 to TRBJ1-3; D gene ambiguous. The CDR3 has 16 residues. Germline V gene sequence: CDR1 SGHRS, CDR2 YFSETQ. The V gene lost 1 base and the J gene lost 4 bases, with 15 bases spanning the gap. CDR3 DNA sequence: TGCGCCAGCAGCTTGAGTAATCCAGCGGCGGGAAACACCATATATTTT. Translating gives CASSLSNPAAGNTIYF.

Turning to this clone: Other nucleotide sequences from this sample produce the same CDR3. This rearrangement joins TRBV6-5 to TRBJ2-3; 9 bases match TRBD1. CDR3 size: 14 residues. The V and J ends lost 6 bases and 4 bases, in that order; junction bases with no gene match: 5. The germline V gene encodes CDR1 MNHEY and CDR2 SVGAGI. CDR3 in DNA: TGTGCCAGCAGGCGGGACAGGGCGGCAGATACGCAGTATTTT. Amino acid sequence: CASRRDRAADTQYF.

V usage is TRBV19 and J usage is TRBJ1-1; D call uncertain. CDR1 LNHDA and CDR2 SQIVND come from the germline V gene (reference sequence). Trimming stripped 8 bases from V and 6 bases from J, with 16 bases between. The CDR3 is 13 residues long. The CDR3 sequence: CASRAGRRAEAFF. CDR3 nucleotides: TGTGCCAGTCGAGCCGGGAGGCGCGCTGAAGCTTTCTTT.

This clone appeared a few times. The chain recombines TRBV9 with TRBJ2-4, with unresolved D. V shed 0 bases and J shed 0 bases, with 7 bases lying between them. Germline assignment: CDR1 SGDLS and CDR2 YYNGEE. The length of the CDR3 is 15 residues. The CDR3 protein is CASSVGSLAKNIQYF. The CDR3 nucleotides read TGTGCCAGCAGCGTAGGGAGCCTAGCCAAAAACATTCAGTACTTC.

The gene calls are TRBV4-1 and TRBJ1-1; no clear D. The V end was cut by 0 bases, the J end by 0 bases, with 14 bases between. The V gene's germline CDR1 is MGHRA and CDR2 YSYEKL. The CDR3 contains 17 residues. Here the CDR3 DNA reads TGCGCCAGCAGCCAAGATCTGGGCAGATCCATGAACACTGAAGCTTTCTTT. Amino acids: CASSQDLGRSMNTEAFF.

This clone came up a few times. The genes are TRBV4-3 and TRBJ1-2, with no clear D. The CDR3 totals 14 residues. Trimming took 1 base from V and 4 from J, leaving 10 bases between them. Germline V lookup: CDR1 LGHNA, CDR2 YSLEER. CDR3 in amino acids: CASSQGVRGYGYTF. Written as DNA, the CDR3 is TGCGCCAGCAGCCAAGGGGTCCGGGGCTATGGCTACACCTTC.

This clone appeared a few times. The genes are TRBV4-2 and TRBJ2-3; 9 bases line up with TRBD2. CDR3 length: 16 residues. V gave up 1 base and J gave up 5 bases; unmatched junction bases: 7. The germline V gene has CDR1 LGHNA and CDR2 YNFKEQ. CDR3 sequence (DNA): TGTGCCAGCAGCCAAGCTGGTAGCGGGGGCGGAGATACGCAGTATTTT. Encoded protein: CASSQAGSGGGDTQYF.

CDR3 residues: CASSSTGTGVGEQYF. Written as DNA, the CDR3 is TGTGCCAGCAGCTCGACCGGGACAGGGGTAGGAGAGCAGTACTTC. This chain uses TRBV7-6 with TRBJ2-7; 10 bases are a match to TRBD1. The V segment lost 4 bases and the J segment 7 bases; nucleotides outside the gene matches: 10. The length of the CDR3 is 15 residues. The germline CDR1 and CDR2 sequences are SGHVS and FNYEAQ.

The J gene is TRBJ2-2, the V gene TRBV19; the match to TRBD1 covers 10 bases. Germline trimming cut 7 bases from V and 5 bases from J; bases unmatched to any gene: 4. The CDR3 length is 14 residues. Germline CDR1 is LNHDA and CDR2 is SQIVND (reference sequence). CDR3 loop: CASTRTGGTGELFF. Written as DNA, the CDR3 is TGTGCCAGTACCAGGACAGGGGGGACCGGGGAGCTGTTTTTT.

The gene calls are TRBV28 and TRBJ1-5, with D maybe TRBD1 (5 bases). The CDR3 spans 15 residues. V dropped 6 bases and J dropped 5 bases, with 17 bases sitting between them. Germline loops: CDR1 MDHEN, CDR2 SYDVKM. CDR3 residues: CASSGGGVVDQPQHF. The DNA of the CDR3 is TGTGCCAGCAGCGGTGGAGGGGTGGTGGATCAGCCCCAGCATTTT.

The DNA for the CDR3 is TGTGCCAGCAGTTTATCGGGGCAGGGGGCAACCTACGAGCAGTACTTC. Translated, it gives CASSLSGQGATYEQYF. This chain uses TRBV27 with TRBJ2-7; the match to TRBD1 covers 8 bases. The CDR3 contains 16 residues. V lost 0 bases and J lost 2; bases outside the gene matches: 6. The V gene's germline CDR1 is MNHEY and CDR2 SMNVEV (reference sequence).

This clone was seen only a few times. The rearrangement uses TRBV15 and TRBJ2-3; 12 positions agree with TRBD2. CDR3 size: 16 residues. Germline CDR1 and CDR2: LNHNV and YYDKDF (reference sequence). V was clipped by 3 bases and J by 6 bases; unmatched bases: 7. The CDR3 here is CATSRDLAGGLDTQYF. The CDR3 nucleotides read TGTGCCACCAGCAGGGACCTAGCGGGGGGGTTGGATACGCAGTATTTT.

The chain combines TRBV7-3 with TRBJ2-2, with D possibly TRBD1 on 6 matching bases. The CDR3 loop spans 14 amino acids. Germline CDR1 and CDR2: SGHTA and FQGTGA. V gave up 3 bases and J gave up 6 bases, with 11 bases separating them. DNA for the CDR3: TGTGCCAGCAGCTTGGGGGCGGGCTCCGGGGAGCTGTTTTTT. As protein: CASSLGAGSGELFF.

This chain connects TRBV19 to TRBJ2-5, with 11 bases fitting TRBD1. The J call may not be correct, given that the DNA end is closer to TRBJ2-7. This CDR3 is built from 14 residues. Germline values: CDR1 LNHDA, CDR2 SQIVND (reference sequence). The CDR3: CASSKGQGGDEQYF. In DNA, the CDR3 is TGTGCCAGTAGTAAGGGACAGGGGGGCGACGAGCAGTACTTC.

This clone was counted between two and nine times. CDR3 coding DNA: TGTGCCAGCAGTAGCGAAAACACCGGGGAGCTGTTTTTT. Translating gives CASSSENTGELFF. V is TRBV6-4 and J is TRBJ2-2; D gene unclear. The CDR3 is made up of 13 amino acids. Germline lookup yields CDR1 MRHNA and CDR2 SNTAGT. V lost 5 bases, J lost 2 bases, and 6 bases lay in between.

V and J are TRBV5-1 and TRBJ2-1; 7 nucleotides match TRBD1. CDR3 length equals 13 residues. The V and J ends lost 8 bases and 5 bases, in that order; junction bases with no gene match: 7. From germline, CDR1 is SGHRS and CDR2 YFSETQ. The CDR3 bases are TGCGCCAGTACGACAGGGCCTAACAATGAGCAGTTCTTC. It is translated as CASTTGPNNEQFF.

V usage is TRBV6-4 and J usage is TRBJ2-7, with 9 bases lining up with TRBD1. V was clipped by 3 bases and J by 6 bases; unmatched bases: 6. The CDR3 extends over 14 amino acids. Germline V gene data show CDR1 as MRHNA and CDR2 as SNTAGT. As DNA, the CDR3 is TGTGCCAGCAGTGAGGGGACAGGGACTCGCGAGCAGTACTTC. It is translated as CASSEGTGTREQYF.

This clone was observed a handful of times. The chain carries TRBV4-1 and TRBJ2-7; 11 nucleotides line up with TRBD2. The V and J ends lost 1 base and 6 bases, in that order; junction bases with no gene match: 14. Germline V gene sequence: CDR1 MGHRA, CDR2 YSYEKL. There are 18 residues in the CDR3. The CDR3 region has the DNA TGCGCCAGCAGCCAAGGAATTAGCGGGAGGGTTGTTGGAGGCGAGCAGTACTTC. Encoded protein: CASSQGISGRVVGGEQYF.

The chain is built from TRBV18 and TRBJ1-3; D is uncertain. The CDR3 loop spans 14 amino acids. Trimming cost V 10 bases and J 0 bases, with 13 bases left between them. Germline CDR1 reads KGHSH; CDR2 reads LQKENI. The CDR3 region has the DNA TGTGCCACCGGCGCAGGCGCCTCTGGAAACACCATATATTTT. This encodes CATGAGASGNTIYF.

This sequence joins TRBV2 and TRBJ2-3; 8 nucleotides align to TRBD2. J lost 5 bases, V lost 3 bases, and 7 bases had no gene match. Germline V gene data show CDR1 as SNHLY and CDR2 as FYNNEI. The CDR3 extends over 15 amino acids. CDR3 sequence reads: CASSDTTGGRDTQYF. CDR3 in DNA: TGTGCCAGCAGTGATACGACGGGGGGGAGAGATACGCAGTATTTT. The whole variable domain, filled in from reference TRBV2 and TRBJ2-3, reads EPEVTQTPSHQVTQMGQEVILRCVPISNHLYFYWYRQILGQKVEFLVSFYNNEISEKSEIFDDQFSVERPDGSNFTLKIRSTKLEDSAMYFCASSDTTGGRDTQYFGPGTRLTVL.

The J gene is TRBJ2-7, the V gene TRBV9; 14 bases line up with TRBD2. The CDR3 contains 16 residues. Germline V lookup: CDR1 SGDLS, CDR2 YYNGEE. After removal of 2 bases from V and 6 bases from J, the junction contained 7 bases not matched to a gene. DNA of the CDR3: TGTGCCAGCAGCGTGACAGGGACTAGCGGGGGACTCGAGCAGTACTTC. Translating it yields CASSVTGTSGGLEQYF.